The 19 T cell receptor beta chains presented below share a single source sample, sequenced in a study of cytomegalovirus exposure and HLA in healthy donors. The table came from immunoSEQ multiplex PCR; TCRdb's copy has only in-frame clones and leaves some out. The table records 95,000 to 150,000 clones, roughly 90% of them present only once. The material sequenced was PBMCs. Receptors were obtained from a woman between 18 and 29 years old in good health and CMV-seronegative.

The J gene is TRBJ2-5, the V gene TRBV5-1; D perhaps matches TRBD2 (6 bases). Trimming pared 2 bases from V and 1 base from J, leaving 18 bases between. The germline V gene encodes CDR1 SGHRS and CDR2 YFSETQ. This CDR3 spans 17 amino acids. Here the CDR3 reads CASSLWPLGGPQETQYF. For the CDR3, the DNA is TGCGCCAGCAGCTTATGGCCCTTGGGGGGACCCCAAGAGACCCAGTACTTC.

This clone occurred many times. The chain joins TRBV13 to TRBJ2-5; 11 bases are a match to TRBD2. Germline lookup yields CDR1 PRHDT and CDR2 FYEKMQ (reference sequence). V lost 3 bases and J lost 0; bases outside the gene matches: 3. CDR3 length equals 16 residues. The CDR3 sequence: CASSFGTSGDQETQYF. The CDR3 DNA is TGTGCCAGCAGCTTCGGGACTAGCGGTGACCAAGAGACCCAGTACTTC.

The CDR3 sequence: CASSLAQSYNEQFF. CDR3 nucleotide sequence: TGTGCCAGCAGCTTAGCGCAGTCCTACAATGAGCAGTTCTTC. The chain uses TRBV7-8 and TRBJ2-1; D unresolved. CDR3 length equals 14 residues. Trimming took 0 bases from V and 1 from J, leaving 4 bases between them. CDR1 SGHVS and CDR2 FQNEAQ come from the germline V gene.

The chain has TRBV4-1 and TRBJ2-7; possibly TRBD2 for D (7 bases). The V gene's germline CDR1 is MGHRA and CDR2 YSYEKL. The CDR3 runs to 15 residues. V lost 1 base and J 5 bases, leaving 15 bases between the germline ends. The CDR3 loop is CASSQGGQGGDEQYF. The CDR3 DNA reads TGCGCCAGCAGCCAAGGGGGGCAGGGAGGGGACGAGCAGTACTTC.

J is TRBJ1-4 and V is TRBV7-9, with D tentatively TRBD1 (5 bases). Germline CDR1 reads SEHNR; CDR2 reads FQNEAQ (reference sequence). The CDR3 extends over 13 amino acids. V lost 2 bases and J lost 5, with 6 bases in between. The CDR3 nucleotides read TGTGCCAGCAGCTTACCAGGGAATGAAAAACTGTTTTTT. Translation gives CASSLPGNEKLFF.

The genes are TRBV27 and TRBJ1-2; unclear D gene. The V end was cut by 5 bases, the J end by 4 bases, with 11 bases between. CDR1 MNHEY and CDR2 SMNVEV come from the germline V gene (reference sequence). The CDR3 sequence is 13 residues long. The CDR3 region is CASSPHGSYGYTF. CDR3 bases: TGTGCCAGCAGTCCCCACGGGAGCTATGGCTACACCTTC.

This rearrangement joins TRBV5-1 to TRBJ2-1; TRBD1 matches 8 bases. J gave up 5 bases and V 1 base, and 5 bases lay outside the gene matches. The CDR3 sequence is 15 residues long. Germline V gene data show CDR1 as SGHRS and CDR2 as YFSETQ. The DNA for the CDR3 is TGCGCCAGCAGCTTGATACAGGGGGAGCACAATGAGCAGTTCTTC. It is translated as CASSLIQGEHNEQFF. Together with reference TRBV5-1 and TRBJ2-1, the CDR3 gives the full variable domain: KAGVTQTPRYLIKTRGQQVTLSCSPISGHRSVSWYQQTPGQGLQFLFEYFSETQRNKGNFPGRFSGRQFSNSRSEMNVSTLELGDSALYLCASSLIQGEHNEQFFGPGTRLTVL.

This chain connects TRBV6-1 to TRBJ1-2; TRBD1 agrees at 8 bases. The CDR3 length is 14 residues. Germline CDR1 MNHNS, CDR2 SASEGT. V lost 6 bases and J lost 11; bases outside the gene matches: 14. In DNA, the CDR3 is TGTGCCAGCAGATGGGTGGGGGACAGGATTTCGTACACCTTC. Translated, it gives CASRWVGDRISYTF.

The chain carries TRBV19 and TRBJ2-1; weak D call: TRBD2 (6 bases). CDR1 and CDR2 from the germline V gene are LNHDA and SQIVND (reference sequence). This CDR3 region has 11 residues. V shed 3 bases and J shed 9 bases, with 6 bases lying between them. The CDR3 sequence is CASSIGGEQFF. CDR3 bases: TGTGCCAGTAGTATCGGGGGTGAGCAGTTCTTC.

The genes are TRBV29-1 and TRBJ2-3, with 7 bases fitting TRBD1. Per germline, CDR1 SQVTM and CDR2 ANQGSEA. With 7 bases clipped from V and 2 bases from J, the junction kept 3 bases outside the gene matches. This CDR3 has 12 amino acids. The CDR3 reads CSAGTVTDTQYF. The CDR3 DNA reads TGCAGCGCAGGGACAGTCACAGATACGCAGTATTTT.

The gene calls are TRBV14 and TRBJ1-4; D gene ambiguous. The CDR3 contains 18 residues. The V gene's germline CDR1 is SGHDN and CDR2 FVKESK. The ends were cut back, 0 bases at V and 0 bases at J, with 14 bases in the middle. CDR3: CASSQDRGEVATNEKLFF. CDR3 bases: TGTGCCAGCAGCCAAGATCGCGGGGAGGTCGCAACTAATGAAAAACTGTTTTTT.

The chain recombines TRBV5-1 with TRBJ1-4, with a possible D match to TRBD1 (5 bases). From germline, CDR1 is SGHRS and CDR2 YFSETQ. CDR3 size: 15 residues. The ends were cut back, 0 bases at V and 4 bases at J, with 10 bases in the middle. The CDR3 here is CASSLGQTVNEKLFF. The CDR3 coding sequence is TGCGCCAGCAGCTTGGGACAGACTGTTAATGAAAAACTGTTTTTT.

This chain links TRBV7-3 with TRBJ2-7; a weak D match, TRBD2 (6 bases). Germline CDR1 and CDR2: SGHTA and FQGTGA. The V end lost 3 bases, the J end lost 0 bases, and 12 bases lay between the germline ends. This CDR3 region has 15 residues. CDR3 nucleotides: TGTGCCAGCAGCTTGGATGCGGGGAACTCCTACGAGCAGTACTTC. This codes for CASSLDAGNSYEQYF.

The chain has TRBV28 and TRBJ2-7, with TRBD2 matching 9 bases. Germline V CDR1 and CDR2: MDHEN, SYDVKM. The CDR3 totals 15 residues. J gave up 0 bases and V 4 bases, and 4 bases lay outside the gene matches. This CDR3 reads CASSSPSGNSYEQYF. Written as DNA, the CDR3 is TGTGCCAGCAGTTCCCCTAGCGGGAACTCCTACGAGCAGTACTTC.

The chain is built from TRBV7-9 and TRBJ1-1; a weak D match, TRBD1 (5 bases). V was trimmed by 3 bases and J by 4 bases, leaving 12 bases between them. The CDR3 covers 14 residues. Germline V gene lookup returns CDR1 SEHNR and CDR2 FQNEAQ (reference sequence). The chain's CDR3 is CASSLTTGSTEAFF. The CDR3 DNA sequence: TGTGCCAGCAGCTTGACCACAGGATCCACTGAAGCTTTCTTT. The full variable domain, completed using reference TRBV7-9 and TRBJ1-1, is DTGVSQNPRHKITKRGQNVTFRCDPISEHNRLYWYRQTLGQGPEFLTYFQNEAQLEKSRLLSDRFSAERPKGSFSTLEIQRTEQGDSAMYLCASSLTTGSTEAFFGQGTRLTVV.

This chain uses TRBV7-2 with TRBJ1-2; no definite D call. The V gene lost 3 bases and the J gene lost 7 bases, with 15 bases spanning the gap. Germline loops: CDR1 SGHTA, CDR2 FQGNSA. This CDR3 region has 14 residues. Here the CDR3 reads CASSFNAGVGGYTF. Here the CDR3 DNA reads TGTGCCAGCAGCTTCAATGCGGGAGTCGGTGGCTACACCTTC.

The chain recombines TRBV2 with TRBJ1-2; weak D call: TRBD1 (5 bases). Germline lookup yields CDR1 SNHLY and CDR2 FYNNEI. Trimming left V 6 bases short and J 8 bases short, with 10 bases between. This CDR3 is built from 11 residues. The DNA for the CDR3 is TGTGCCAGCAGCTGGACACCGGGCTACACCTTC. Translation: CASSWTPGYTF.

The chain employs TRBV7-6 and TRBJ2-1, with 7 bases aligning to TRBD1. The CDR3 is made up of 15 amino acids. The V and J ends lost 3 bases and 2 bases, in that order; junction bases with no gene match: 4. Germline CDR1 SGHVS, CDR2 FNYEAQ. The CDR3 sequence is CASSLTGQPYNEQFF. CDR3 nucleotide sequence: TGTGCCAGCAGCTTGACGGGACAGCCCTACAATGAGCAGTTCTTC.

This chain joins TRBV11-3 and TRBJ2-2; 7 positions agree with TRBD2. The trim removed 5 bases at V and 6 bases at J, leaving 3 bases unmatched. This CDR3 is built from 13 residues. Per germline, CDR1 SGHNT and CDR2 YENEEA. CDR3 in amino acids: CASSPGGSGELFF. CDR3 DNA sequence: TGTGCCAGCAGCCCGGGGGGTTCCGGGGAGCTGTTTTTT.